This T cell receptor beta chain was identified during a study of OX40 agonist ivuxolimab in advanced cancers. Overall study findings and caveats: Normalized T-cell clonal expansion was also low in some nonresponders. The work left the antigen specificity of expanded peripheral T cells undetermined. Averaged across samples, CD8+ T cells carried more expanded clones than CD4+ did.

Clones were read by immunoSEQ multiplex PCR, and TCRdb kept only the in-frame ones, dropping some. Among about 67,000 clones listed, over 70% were seen once. Germline-derived CDR1 and CDR2 are GTSNPN and SVGIG (reference sequence). Trimming removed 4 bases at V and 4 bases at J, with 8 bases between. The CDR3 sequence is 12 residues long. A word on this clone: Its target is unknown. Within the sample, other DNA sequences also encode this same CDR3.

The receptor was isolated from an adult with an advanced solid tumor such as melanoma, head and neck, liver or kidney cancer. V is TRBV30 and J is TRBJ1-3, with D tentatively TRBD1 (5 bases). The specimen was CD4+ or CD8+ T cells sorted from blood, collected in a trial of the OX40 agonist ivuxolimab. DNA for the CDR3: TGTGCCTGGAAGGGGTCCGGAAACACCATATATTTT. Translated, it gives CAWKGSGNTIYF.